These 8 T cell receptor beta chains originate from one sample sequenced in a study of control samples from healthy donors and cancer patients. Libraries were prepared by immunoSEQ multiplex PCR; TCRdb keeps only in-frame clonotypes and omits some of them. Altogether some 120,000 clones are present, about nine tenths being singletons, with the ten largest covering approximately 9%. Sample: blood. Receptor source: a man aged 40-55 years in good health.

This chain links TRBV29-1 with TRBJ1-1, with D possibly TRBD1 on 5 matching bases. V lost 3 bases and J lost 1, with 9 bases in between. The CDR3 extends over 13 amino acids. CDR1 is SQVTM and CDR2 is ANQGSEA in the germline V gene. The CDR3 nucleotides are TGCAGCGTTGAGGAGGGGACGAACACTGAAGCTTTCTTT. Amino acids: CSVEEGTNTEAFF.

This clone was found once. The chain carries TRBV13 and TRBJ1-3, with D uncertain. V was clipped by 0 bases and J by 5 bases, with 14 bases between them. The CDR3 runs to 16 residues. Germline CDR1 is PRHDT and CDR2 is FYEKMQ (reference sequence). The chain's CDR3 is CASSLGPARLRNTIYF. The DNA of the CDR3 is TGTGCCAGCAGCTTAGGCCCGGCGCGATTACGAAACACCATATATTTT. The whole variable domain, filled in from reference TRBV13 and TRBJ1-3, reads AAGVIQSPRHLIKEKRETATLKCYPIPRHDTVYWYQQGPGQDPQFLISFYEKMQSDKGSIPDRFSAQQFSDYHSELNMSSLELGDSALYFCASSLGPARLRNTIYFGEGSWLTVV.

This chain joins TRBV30 and TRBJ2-1; either TRBD1 or TRBD2 may supply D (5 bases each). Per germline, CDR1 GTSNPN and CDR2 SVGIG (reference sequence). Trimming cost V 5 bases and J 4 bases, with 12 bases left between them. The CDR3 contains 13 residues. Written as DNA, the CDR3 is TGTGCCTGGGACTCAGGGAGTTACAATGAGCAGTTCTTC. Translation gives CAWDSGSYNEQFF.

V gene TRBV19 combines with J gene TRBJ1-3; a possible D gene is TRBD1 (5 bases). The V and J ends lost 9 bases and 3 bases respectively, with 18 bases between them. This CDR3 spans 15 amino acids. Germline CDR1 is LNHDA and CDR2 is SQIVND (reference sequence). CDR3 coding DNA: TGTGCCAGACCAATGGGGGGTAGGGATGGAAACACCATATATTTT. It specifies CARPMGGRDGNTIYF.

The V call is TRBV12-3 or TRBV12-4, the J call TRBJ1-2; D uncertain. V was shortened by 1 base and J by 8 bases, with 5 bases between the two germline ends. The CDR3 spans 11 residues. The DNA of the CDR3 is TGTGCCAGCAGTTTAGTTGGGGGCTACACCTTC. Its translation is CASSLVGGYTF.

The V and J genes are TRBV2 and TRBJ1-4; D uncertain. The CDR3 is 14 residues long. CDR1 and CDR2 from the germline V gene are SNHLY and FYNNEI. V lost 5 bases and J 4 bases, leaving 11 bases between the germline ends. The chain's CDR3 is CASSRDGFNEKLFF. Here the CDR3 DNA reads TGTGCCAGCAGTCGCGACGGGTTTAATGAAAAACTGTTTTTT.

This chain uses TRBV3-1 (or the pseudogene TRBV3-2) with TRBJ2-1; possibly TRBD1 for D (5 bases). The CDR3 is 12 residues long. Deletions cut 4 bases from V and 8 bases from J, with 9 bases between. The germline V gene has CDR1 LGHDT and CDR2 YNNKEL (reference sequence). The CDR3 loop reads CASSPQGYEQFF. DNA of the CDR3: TGTGCCAGCAGCCCCCAGGGATATGAGCAGTTCTTC.

This clone was picked up one time. In DNA, the CDR3 is TGTGCCAGCAGCTTAGCGGATACTAACACAGATACGCAGTATTTT. Translated, it gives CASSLADTNTDTQYF. V usage is TRBV7-6 and J usage is TRBJ2-3; the D is unclear. The germline V gene has CDR1 SGHVS and CDR2 FNYEAQ. The CDR3 length is 15 residues. Trimming cost V 0 bases and J 2 bases, with 9 bases left between them.